The 32 T cell receptor beta chains below all came from one sample that was sequenced in a study of T cell changes during pregnancy in multiple sclerosis (dated by TCRdb to the late 2010s). The receptor library was made with the immunoSEQ multiplex PCR assay. In its TCRdb copy, this immuneACCESS table keeps in-frame sequences only and misses some clones. Where compared with another copy, unresolved V genes explain less than half of these, and the others have no known cause. This sample is represented by around 13,000 clones; around 89% of them were singletons. The ten most abundant clones make up roughly 8% of the sample. The sequences come from CD8+ T cells from peripheral blood mononuclear cells, collected in the second trimester of pregnancy. These receptors were obtained from a female donor in good health, enrolled as a control in a pregnancy study.

The chain employs TRBV5-5 and TRBJ1-2; 7 nucleotides line up with TRBD1. The germline V gene has CDR1 SGHKS and CDR2 YYEKEE (reference sequence). V shed 7 bases and J 6 bases; nucleotides not matched to a gene: 6. The CDR3 has 12 amino acids. The CDR3 bases are TGTGCCAGCGGTACAGGGGTGGATGGCTACACCTTC. Translation gives CASGTGVDGYTF.

CDR3: CATSRGTGVPISSYEQYF. The CDR3 DNA sequence: TGTGCCACCAGCAGAGGTACAGGGGTCCCTATCAGCTCCTACGAGCAGTACTTC. The J gene is TRBJ2-7, the V gene TRBV15; 7 bases agree with TRBD1. This CDR3 has 18 residues. V was clipped by 1 base and J by 0 bases; unmatched bases: 12. Germline CDR1 LNHNV, CDR2 YYDKDF (reference sequence).

J is TRBJ1-4 and V is TRBV7-9; D gene ambiguous. Trimming removed 4 bases from V and 7 bases from J, with 19 bases in between. CDR1 is SEHNR and CDR2 is FQNEAQ in the germline V gene (reference sequence). The CDR3 consists of 16 residues. CDR3 DNA sequence: TGTGCCAGCAGCTCGACCCGACCGGCGGAAGCTGAAAAACTGTTTTTT. Translation: CASSSTRPAEAEKLFF.

J is TRBJ1-1 and V is TRBV13, with TRBD1 matching 7 bases. This CDR3 spans 14 amino acids. Per germline, CDR1 PRHDT and CDR2 FYEKMQ (reference sequence). With 7 bases clipped from V and 1 base from J, the junction kept 6 bases outside the gene matches. In nucleotides, the CDR3 is TGTGCCAGCACCCCCTGGACAGGGAACACTGAAGCTTTCTTT. Protein product: CASTPWTGNTEAFF.

This clone was recorded only once. The J gene is TRBJ2-2, the V gene TRBV6-5; 10 bases agree with TRBD1. Germline lookup yields CDR1 MNHEY and CDR2 SVGAGI. This CDR3 has 15 amino acids. V lost 5 bases to trimming and J lost 6 bases; unmatched junction nucleotides: 6. CDR3 loop: CASSPGTGASGELFF. The CDR3, as DNA: TGTGCCAGCAGTCCCGGGACAGGGGCTTCCGGGGAGCTGTTTTTT.

V gene TRBV6-1 combines with J gene TRBJ2-1, with 8 nucleotides matching TRBD2. Per germline, CDR1 MNHNS and CDR2 SASEGT. V lost 11 bases, J lost 5 bases, and 11 bases stayed unmatched. There are 14 residues in the CDR3. The CDR3 DNA reads as TGTGCCGGAGAAGCGGGAGAATTCGACAATGAGCAGTTCTTC. Its protein is CAGEAGEFDNEQFF.

The rearrangement joins TRBV6-5 to TRBJ2-2, with TRBD1 matching over 10 bases. V dropped 9 bases and J dropped 3; count of bases not matched to a gene: 7. Looked up from germline, CDR1 is MNHEY and CDR2 is SVGAGI. The CDR3 is 15 amino acids. The CDR3 loop reads CARPPGQGYTGELFF. CDR3 nucleotide sequence: TGTGCCAGACCACCGGGACAGGGGTACACCGGGGAGCTGTTTTTT.

The rearrangement links TRBV21-1 to TRBJ2-1; the table's TRBD2 call for D was not verified on the DNA. TRBV21-1 is reported as a pseudogene. The CDR3 has 17 residues. CDR3 sequence reads: CASSKTLAGGRYNEQFF. The DNA for the CDR3 is TGTGCCAGCAGCAAGACCCTAGCGGGGGGGCGCTACAATGAGCAGTTCTTC.

The chain couples TRBV7-9 to TRBJ2-7, with 7 bases lining up with TRBD2. The CDR3 is 15 amino acids. CDR1 and CDR2 (germline): SEHNR, FQNEAQ (reference sequence). The V and J ends lost 1 base and 2 bases, in that order; junction bases with no gene match: 5. The CDR3 DNA is TGTGCCAGCAGCTTAGGGCTAGCGGACACCTACGAGCAGTACTTC. It yields the protein CASSLGLADTYEQYF. The variable domain in full, with the rest retrieved from reference TRBV7-9 and TRBJ2-7, is DTGVSQNPRHKITKRGQNVTFRCDPISEHNRLYWYRQTLGQGPEFLTYFQNEAQLEKSRLLSDRFSAERPKGSFSTLEIQRTEQGDSAMYLCASSLGLADTYEQYFGPGTRLTVT.

The chain employs TRBV28 and TRBJ2-3; TRBD2 aligns across 12 bases. Unmatched junction bases numbered 7, after V lost 7 bases and J lost 2 bases. The germline CDR1 and CDR2 sequences are MDHEN and SYDVKM. The CDR3 loop spans 16 amino acids. DNA of the CDR3: TGTGCCAGCACTCCCTGGACTAGCGGGACCACAGATACGCAGTATTTT. Encoded protein: CASTPWTSGTTDTQYF.

V and J are TRBV7-8 and TRBJ2-7; a weak D match, TRBD2 (6 bases). Looked up from germline, CDR1 is SGHVS and CDR2 is FQNEAQ. V lost 5 bases and J 1 base, leaving 21 bases between the germline ends. This CDR3 contains 17 residues. Written as DNA, the CDR3 is TGTGCCAGCAGCGACCAACACCGGGACTTGAGATCCTACGAGCAGTACTTC. It specifies CASSDQHRDLRSYEQYF.

The gene calls are TRBV4-2 and TRBJ1-1; no clear D gene. There are 19 residues in the CDR3. Germline CDR1 LGHNA, CDR2 YNFKEQ. Between the trimmed V and J ends, which lost 3 bases and 2 bases, there was a span of 25 bases. The CDR3 DNA sequence: TGTGCCAGCAGCCAGGCTCCGGGCCACAGAAACCCGGGAAACACTGAAGCTTTCTTT. Its protein is CASSQAPGHRNPGNTEAFF.

V and J are TRBV5-1 and TRBJ2-7; 9 bases align to TRBD1. The V segment lost 0 bases and the J segment 6 bases; nucleotides outside the gene matches: 7. Germline V CDR1 and CDR2: SGHRS, YFSETQ. The length of the CDR3 is 15 residues. In DNA form, the CDR3 reads TGCGCCAGCAGCTTGGATCCCGGGACAGGGTTCGAGCAGTACTTC. It is translated as CASSLDPGTGFEQYF. The full variable domain, in which reference TRBV5-1 and TRBJ2-7 provide the parts outside the CDR3, is KAGVTQTPRYLIKTRGQQVTLSCSPISGHRSVSWYQQTPGQGLQFLFEYFSETQRNKGNFPGRFSGRQFSNSRSEMNVSTLELGDSALYLCASSLDPGTGFEQYFGPGTRLTVT.

The chain links TRBV5-6 to TRBJ2-1; 7 nucleotides match TRBD2. The germline V gene encodes CDR1 SGHDT and CDR2 YYEEEE. J gave up 6 bases and V 2 bases, and 2 bases lay outside the gene matches. The CDR3 is made up of 13 amino acids. DNA for the CDR3: TGTGCCAGCAGCTTTGGGGGGGGCAATGAGCAGTTCTTC. Protein sequence: CASSFGGGNEQFF.

For the CDR3, the DNA is TGTGCCAGCAGCTTAGCGTGGTTAGCGGGGGTGCAAGAGACCCAGTACTTC. Translated: CASSLAWLAGVQETQYF. This chain joins TRBV7-9 and TRBJ2-5; 9 nucleotides match TRBD2. Germline assignment: CDR1 SEHNR and CDR2 FQNEAQ (reference sequence). V trimming: 0 bases; J trimming: 2 bases; junction bases outside the gene matches: 7. The CDR3 totals 17 residues.

This clone was seen only a few times. The chain recombines TRBV28 with TRBJ1-1; tentatively, D is TRBD1 (5 bases). CDR3 length equals 13 residues. Germline V lookup: CDR1 MDHEN, CDR2 SYDVKM. The ends were cut back, 3 bases at V and 4 bases at J, with 9 bases in the middle. DNA for the CDR3: TGTGCCAGCAGTTTCCTCAGGGTCACTGAAGCTTTCTTT. It specifies CASSFLRVTEAFF.

This sequence joins TRBV9 and TRBJ2-1; tentatively, D is TRBD2 (5 bases). The CDR3 consists of 16 residues. V was cut by 6 bases and J by 2 bases, with 18 bases left in between. Germline V gives CDR1 SGDLS, CDR2 YYNGEE. CDR3 sequence (DNA): TGTGCCAGCAATTCTGGAACGAGCGGACCCTACAATGAGCAGTTCTTC. Protein: CASNSGTSGPYNEQFF.

The chain links TRBV28 to TRBJ2-7; D may be TRBD2 (5 bases). The V and J ends lost 6 bases and 3 bases respectively, with 21 bases between them. The CDR3 consists of 16 residues. Germline V gene sequence: CDR1 MDHEN, CDR2 SYDVKM. The CDR3 region is CASSPIFSSDYYEQYF. DNA of the CDR3: TGTGCCAGCAGCCCAATCTTTAGTAGCGACTACTACGAGCAGTACTTC. Full variable domain (missing parts from reference TRBV28 and TRBJ2-7): DVKVTQSSRYLVKRTGEKVFLECVQDMDHENMFWYRQDPGLGLRLIYFSYDVKMKEKGDIPEGYSVSREKKERFSLILESASTNQTSMYLCASSPIFSSDYYEQYFGPGTRLTVT.

The J gene is TRBJ2-7, the V gene TRBV4-3, with TRBD1 as a possible D gene (5 bases). Trimming pared 1 base from V and 7 bases from J, leaving 14 bases between. This CDR3 spans 14 amino acids. Germline V gene data show CDR1 as LGHNA and CDR2 as YSLEER. The CDR3 DNA is TGCGCCAGCAGCCAAGTCGAAGGGGATGGGGAGCAGTACTTC. Its protein product is CASSQVEGDGEQYF.

In its sample, this clone was seen a few times. This chain connects TRBV28 to TRBJ1-1; D gene unclear. The V and J ends lost 7 bases and 3 bases respectively, with 6 bases between them. Germline V lookup: CDR1 MDHEN, CDR2 SYDVKM. This CDR3 region has 11 residues. CDR3 nucleotides: TGTGCCAGCACGGGGTACACTGAAGCTTTCTTT. Residues: CASTGYTEAFF.

The CDR3 here is CASSLSGTSGEQYF. The CDR3 region has the DNA TGTGCCAGCAGCTTATCCGGGACTTCAGGCGAGCAGTACTTC. V gene TRBV7-8 combines with J gene TRBJ2-7; D might be TRBD2 (6 bases). Trimming took off 2 bases at V and 6 bases at J, with 14 bases between the two ends. Germline V CDR1 and CDR2: SGHVS, FQNEAQ. The CDR3 consists of 14 residues.

V is TRBV5-8 and J is TRBJ2-7; 9 bases line up with TRBD1. The CDR3 consists of 16 residues. J lost 3 bases, V lost 6 bases, and 13 bases had no gene match. Germline CDR1 SGHTS, CDR2 YDEGEE. The CDR3 sequence: CASKMTSGTGYYEQYF. CDR3 DNA: TGTGCCAGCAAGATGACATCCGGGACAGGGTACTACGAGCAGTACTTC.

This clone was counted a few times. The gene calls are TRBV7-9 and TRBJ1-5, with 7 bases identical to TRBD1. CDR1 and CDR2 from the germline V gene are SEHNR and FQNEAQ (reference sequence). This CDR3 is 14 amino acids long. Trimming cost V 5 bases and J 4 bases; bases outside gene matches: 5. CDR3 sequence (DNA): TGTGCCAGCAGCGTGGGGACAGCTAATCAGCCCCAGCATTTT. It translates to CASSVGTANQPQHF. Full variable domain (outside the CDR3, taken from reference TRBV7-9 and TRBJ1-5): DTGVSQNPRHKITKRGQNVTFRCDPISEHNRLYWYRQTLGQGPEFLTYFQNEAQLEKSRLLSDRFSAERPKGSFSTLEIQRTEQGDSAMYLCASSVGTANQPQHFGDGTRLSIL.

This chain links TRBV21-1 with TRBJ2-5; no check of the table's D call, TRBD2, against the DNA was made. TRBV21-1 is tagged as a pseudogene. CDR3 size: 17 residues. The CDR3 protein is CASSKGRRTSGSVTQYF. CDR3 in DNA: TGTGCCAGCAGCAAAGGAAGGAGGACTAGCGGGAGCGTGACCCAGTACTTC.

The V and J genes are TRBV19 and TRBJ2-1, with 7 bases that match TRBD1. The CDR3 sequence is 14 residues long. The junction had 5 bases not matched to a gene; V was cut back by 5 bases and J by 4 bases. The germline V gene has CDR1 LNHDA and CDR2 SQIVND (reference sequence). The CDR3 sequence is CASSATGRYNEQFF. The DNA for the CDR3 is TGTGCCAGTAGTGCGACAGGGCGGTACAATGAGCAGTTCTTC. Full variable domain (outside the CDR3, taken from reference TRBV19 and TRBJ2-1): DGGITQSPKYLFRKEGQNVTLSCEQNLNHDAMYWYRQDPGQGLRLIYYSQIVNDFQKGDIAEGYSVSREKKESFPLTVTSAQKNPTAFYLCASSATGRYNEQFFGPGTRLTVL.

The V call is TRBV7-2, the J call TRBJ2-7; the match to TRBD2 covers 7 bases. Losses at the gene ends were 1 base for V and 2 bases for J; bases not matched to a gene: 5. This CDR3 has 15 amino acids. From germline, CDR1 is SGHTA and CDR2 FQGNSA. This CDR3 reads CASSLGPGGTYEQYF. Here the CDR3 DNA reads TGTGCCAGCAGCTTAGGTCCGGGAGGTACCTACGAGCAGTACTTC.

There are a few counts of this clone. The chain recombines TRBV7-8 with TRBJ2-7; D possibly corresponds to TRBD2 (5 bases). CDR1 is SGHVS and CDR2 is FQNEAQ in the germline V gene. This CDR3 is 13 amino acids long. Trimming stripped 5 bases from V and 5 bases from J, with 13 bases between. CDR3 nucleotides: TGTGCCAGCAGCGATAAGCTAGCAAACGAGCAGTACTTC. The encoded protein is CASSDKLANEQYF.

This clone was found once. The genes are TRBV10-3 and TRBJ2-2, with a tentative D call TRBD2 (6 bases). The length of the CDR3 is 14 residues. Germline loops: CDR1 ENHRY, CDR2 SYGVKD. The V and J ends lost 6 bases and 5 bases respectively, with 13 bases between them. For the CDR3, the DNA is TGTGCCATCAGGGAGGAGGGTTGGACCGGGGAGCTGTTTTTT. Encoded protein: CAIREEGWTGELFF.

The CDR3 region has the DNA TGTGCCAGCAGTGCGCTAGCGGGGGACCAAGAGACCCAGTACTTC. It translates to CASSALAGDQETQYF. The chain combines TRBV6-4 with TRBJ2-5; TRBD2 agrees at 10 bases. The CDR3 spans 15 residues. Trimming took 4 bases from V and 0 from J; bases not matched to a gene: 2. Germline V gives CDR1 MRHNA, CDR2 SNTAGT.

The gene calls are TRBV30 and TRBJ1-2, with a possible D match to TRBD1 (5 bases). Per germline, CDR1 GTSNPN and CDR2 SVGIG (reference sequence). V lost 2 bases, J lost 0 bases, and 13 bases lay in between. The CDR3 contains 15 residues. The CDR3 loop reads CAWSPRGYTNYGYTF. The DNA of the CDR3 is TGTGCCTGGAGTCCCCGGGGGTATACTAACTATGGCTACACCTTC.

The chain uses TRBV5-6 and TRBJ2-5; 9 positions match TRBD2. The CDR3 sequence is 17 residues long. Trimming cost V 0 bases and J 5 bases; bases outside gene matches: 11. Germline V gene sequence: CDR1 SGHDT, CDR2 YYEEEE. The DNA of the CDR3 is TGTGCCAGCAGCTTGGACGGGTCGCTAGCGGGGACCGAGACCCAGTACTTC. Translating gives CASSLDGSLAGTETQYF.

This sequence joins TRBV9 and TRBJ2-2; 7 bases are shared with TRBD2. The germline V gene has CDR1 SGDLS and CDR2 YYNGEE. After removal of 3 bases from V and 5 bases from J, the junction contained 7 bases not matched to a gene. The CDR3 consists of 15 residues. CDR3 sequence reads: CASSADTGGTGELFF. DNA of the CDR3: TGTGCCAGCAGCGCTGATACCGGGGGGACCGGGGAGCTGTTTTTT.